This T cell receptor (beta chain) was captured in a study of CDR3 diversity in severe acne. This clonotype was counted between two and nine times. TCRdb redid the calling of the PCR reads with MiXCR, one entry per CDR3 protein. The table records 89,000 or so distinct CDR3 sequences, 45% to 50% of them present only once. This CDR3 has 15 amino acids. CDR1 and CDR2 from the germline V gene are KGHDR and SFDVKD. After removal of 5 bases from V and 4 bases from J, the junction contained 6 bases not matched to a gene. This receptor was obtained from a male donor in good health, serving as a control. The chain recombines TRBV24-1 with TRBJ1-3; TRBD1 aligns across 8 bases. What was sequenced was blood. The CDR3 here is CATSAQGQGGNTIYF. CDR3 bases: TGTGCCACCAGTGCTCAAGGACAGGGCGGAAACACCATATATTTT.